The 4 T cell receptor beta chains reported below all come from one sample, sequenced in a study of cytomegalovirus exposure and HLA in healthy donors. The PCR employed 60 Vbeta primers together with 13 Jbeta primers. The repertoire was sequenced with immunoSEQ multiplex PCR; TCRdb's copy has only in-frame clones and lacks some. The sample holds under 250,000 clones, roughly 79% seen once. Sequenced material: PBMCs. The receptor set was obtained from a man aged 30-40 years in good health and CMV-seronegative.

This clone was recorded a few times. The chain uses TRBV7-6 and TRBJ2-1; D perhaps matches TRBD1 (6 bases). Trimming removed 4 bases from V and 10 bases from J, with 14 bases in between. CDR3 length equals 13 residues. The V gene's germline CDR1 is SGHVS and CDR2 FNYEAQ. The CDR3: CASSSHREGEQFF. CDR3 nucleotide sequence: TGTGCCAGCAGCTCCCACAGGGAAGGCGAGCAGTTCTTC.

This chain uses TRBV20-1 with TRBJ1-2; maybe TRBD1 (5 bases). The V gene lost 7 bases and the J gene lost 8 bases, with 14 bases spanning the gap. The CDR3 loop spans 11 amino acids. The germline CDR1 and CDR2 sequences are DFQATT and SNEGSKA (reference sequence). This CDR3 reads CSGGGDQGYTF. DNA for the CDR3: TGCAGTGGAGGAGGGGATCAGGGCTACACCTTC.

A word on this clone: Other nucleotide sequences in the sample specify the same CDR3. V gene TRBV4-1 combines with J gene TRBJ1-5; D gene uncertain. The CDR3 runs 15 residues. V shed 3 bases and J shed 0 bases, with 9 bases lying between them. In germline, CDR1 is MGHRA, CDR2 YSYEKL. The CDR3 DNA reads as TGCGCCAGCAGCCACAGGCAGGTTAGCAATCAGCCCCAGCATTTT. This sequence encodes CASSHRQVSNQPQHF.

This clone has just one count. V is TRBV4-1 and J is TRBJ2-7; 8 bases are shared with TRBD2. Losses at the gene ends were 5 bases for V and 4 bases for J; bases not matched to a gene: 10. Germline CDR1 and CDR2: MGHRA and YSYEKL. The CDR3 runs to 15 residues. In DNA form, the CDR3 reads TGCGCCAGCAGCGCGGGCCGCGGGGGGCAATACGAGCAGTACTTC. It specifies CASSAGRGGQYEQYF.